Following are 3 T cell receptor beta chains from one sample sequenced in a study of post-analysis software for immune sequencing data. Notes on the study in general: Elevated frequency relative to controls characterized a handful of TRBV segments in patients, TRBV5-6, TRBV5-1 and TRBV20-1 among them.

No antigens are known for them. Built from TCR beta cDNA, the libraries had unique molecular identifiers in them. Each CDR3 protein is one row after TCRdb ran MiXCR on the PCR reads. This sample carries hundreds of thousands of distinct CDR3 sequences, about 32% of them seen once, and the ten largest clones take roughly 0.57%. The sample consisted of blood. These receptors were obtained from a girl aged 5 to 17 with multiple sclerosis.

This sequence joins TRBV4-3 and TRBJ2-3; 11 nucleotides line up with TRBD2. V shed 1 base, J shed 6 bases, and the junction held 6 bases outside the gene matches. The CDR3 is made up of 16 amino acids. The V gene's germline CDR1 is LGHNA and CDR2 YSLEER. The CDR3 DNA is TGCGCCAGCAGCCAAGGGCTAGCGGGAGGATTGGATACGCAGTATTTT. Residues: CASSQGLAGGLDTQYF.

CDR3 nucleotide sequence: TGTGCCAGGAGTAGACAGGGGGACACTGAAGCTTTCTTT. It encodes CARSRQGDTEAFF. The chain links TRBV2 to TRBJ1-1; 9 positions agree with TRBD1. The CDR3 length is 13 residues. V was clipped by 9 bases and J by 3 bases; unmatched bases: 5. Germline V CDR1 and CDR2: SNHLY, FYNNEI. The full variable domain, rest sourced from reference TRBV2 and TRBJ1-1, is EPEVTQTPSHQVTQMGQEVILRCVPISNHLYFYWYRQILGQKVEFLVSFYNNEISEKSEIFDDQFSVERPDGSNFTLKIRSTKLEDSAMYFCARSRQGDTEAFFGQGTRLTVV.

The genes are TRBV5-1 and TRBJ1-1, with D perhaps TRBD1 (6 bases). Trimming stripped 1 base from V and 5 bases from J, with 15 bases between. The germline gives CDR1 SGHRS, CDR2 YFSETQ. CDR3 size: 15 residues. The CDR3 loop reads CASSLSSRGGTEAFF. DNA for the CDR3: TGCGCCAGCAGCTTGTCGAGCAGGGGTGGGACTGAAGCTTTCTTT.